The rows below give T cell receptor beta chains drawn from one sample of a study of regulatory T cells in long-lasting Graves disease. TCRdb reprocessed the multiplex PCR reads with MiXCR, giving one entry per CDR3 protein. The table records 520,000 or so distinct CDR3 sequences, 12% of them present only once. The sample also formed part of further work on T cells in Graves' hyperthyroidism and ophthalmopathy.

The specimen was peripheral blood mononuclear cells (PBMCs), collected at new diagnosis, from a patient treated with antithyroid drugs. The receptors derive from a woman aged 25 to 39 with Graves disease. CDR3s include the opening cysteine and the closing phenylalanine or tryptophan. The order of the fields is clone size, J gene, V gene, D gene, CDR3 protein, CDR3 DNA. A D gene is named only where the DNA matches it firmly. Expanded clones get a size class; other rows say once, few or many, or leave the size out.

many	TRBJ2-1	TRBV19	-	CASSYLPGSVNEQFF	TGTGCCAGTAGTTATTTACCCGGGAGCGTCAATGAGCAGTTCTTC
many	TRBJ1-6	TRBV6-5	-	CASTYSSVSPLHF	TGTGCCAGCACCTACTCCTCTGTTTCGCCCCTCCACTTT
-	TRBJ1-5	TRBV6-1	TRBD1	CASSVYGTENQPQHF	TGTGCCAGCAGTGTTTATGGGACAGAGAATCAGCCCCAGCATTTT
many	TRBJ2-3	TRBV20-1	-	CSAAAPSTDTQYF	TGCAGTGCCGCAGCGCCTAGCACAGATACGCAGTATTTT
many	TRBJ2-5	TRBV20-1	-	CSAPNGGITETQYF	TGCAGTGCCCCTAACGGCGGGATAACAGAGACCCAGTACTTC
many	TRBJ1-6	TRBV6-2/TRBV6-3	-	CASSYMLRPNNSPLHF	TGTGCCAGCAGTTACATGCTTCGACCTAATAATTCACCCCTCCACTTT
many	TRBJ2-1	TRBV12-3/TRBV12-4	-	CASSPGLSYNEQFF	TGTGCCAGCAGTCCAGGGTTATCCTACAATGAGCAGTTCTTC
few	TRBJ2-3	TRBV19	-	CASSIWDTQYF	TGTGCCAGTAGTATTTGGGATACGCAGTATTTT
many	TRBJ2-7	TRBV28	-	CASSLNPPTQYF	TGTGCCAGCAGCTTAAACCCCCCAACGCAGTACTTC
many	TRBJ1-4	TRBV20-1	TRBD1	CSARPGGDVGKLFF	TGCAGTGCTAGGCCAGGGGGGGATGTGGGAAAACTGTTTTTT
many	TRBJ2-4	TRBV7-8	TRBD2	CASSFLAVQGAKNIQYF	TGTGCCAGCAGCTTTCTAGCGGTACAAGGAGCCAAAAACATTCAGTACTTC
many	TRBJ2-4	TRBV15	TRBD2	CATSRDLGRGNIQYF	TGTGCCACCAGCAGAGATCTAGGGAGGGGAAACATTCAGTACTTC
many	TRBJ1-5	TRBV7-8	-	CASTPLGYSNQPQHF	TGTGCCAGCACCCCCCTCGGGTATAGCAATCAGCCCCAGCATTTT
many	TRBJ2-3	TRBV11-2	TRBD2	CASSLPLAGGSELNTDTQYF	TGTGCCAGCAGCTTACCACTAGCGGGAGGAAGCGAGTTAAACACAGATACGCAGTATTTT
few	TRBJ2-7	TRBV10-2	-	CASRPRGSPSRQYF	TGCGCCAGCAGACCACGGGGATCCCCATCGAGGCAGTACTTC
many	TRBJ2-3	TRBV2	-	CASRKQGLHTDTQYF	TGTGCCAGCAGGAAACAGGGACTACACACAGATACGCAGTATTTT
many	TRBJ2-3	TRBV5-1	-	CASSLEWVRGTDTQYF	TGCGCCAGCAGCTTGGAATGGGTGCGGGGTACAGATACGCAGTATTTT
many	TRBJ2-3	TRBV20-1	-	CSASGGRRITSTDTQYF	TGCAGTGCTAGCGGTGGGCGGAGGATAACTAGCACAGATACGCAGTATTTT
many	TRBJ1-2	TRBV30	-	CAWSPYPLGGYTF	TGTGCCTGGAGTCCCTACCCTCTTGGAGGCTACACCTTC
many	TRBJ2-1	TRBV7-9	TRBD2	CATLETSTYNEQFF	TGTGCCACCTTGGAGACTAGCACTTACAATGAGCAGTTCTTC
-	TRBJ2-5	TRBV11-2	-	CASSPPHRETQYF	TGTGCCAGCAGCCCCCCGCATCGCGAGACCCAGTACTTC
-	TRBJ2-3	TRBV18	TRBD2	CASSPPSSGRRVGAPDTQYF	TGTGCCAGCTCACCACCGTCTAGCGGGAGGAGAGTTGGCGCGCCAGATACGCAGTATTTT
-	TRBJ1-6	TRBV10-3	-	CAISQGFNSPLHF	TGTGCCATCAGCCAGGGCTTCAACTCACCCCTCCACTTT
many	TRBJ2-1	TRBV11-2	-	CASVPQALSSYNEQFF	TGTGCCAGCGTCCCCCAGGCACTGAGCTCCTACAATGAGCAGTTCTTC
many	TRBJ1-5	TRBV6-1	-	CASSVDPGRNQPQHF	TGTGCCAGCAGTGTGGACCCCGGTAGGAATCAGCCCCAGCATTTT
many	TRBJ2-1	TRBV20-1	-	CSAQVGSARSDEQFF	TGCAGTGCTCAAGTGGGTTCAGCTCGGAGCGATGAGCAGTTCTTC
many	TRBJ1-4	TRBV28	-	CASSFNSGNEKLFF	TGTGCCAGCAGTTTCAACAGCGGCAATGAAAAACTGTTTTTT
-	TRBJ1-5	TRBV18	-	CASSLDMGRNQPQHF	TGTGCCAGCTCACTGGACATGGGAAGAAATCAGCCCCAGCATTTT
few	TRBJ1-2	TRBV7-9	TRBD1	CASSPDREAVYGYTF	TGTGCCAGCAGCCCAGACAGGGAGGCGGTCTATGGCTACACCTTC
few	TRBJ1-5	TRBV10-3	-	CAISDWTDDQPQHF	TGTGCCATCAGTGACTGGACAGACGATCAGCCCCAGCATTTT
many	TRBJ2-3	TRBV28	-	CASSYISSTDTQYF	TGTGCCAGCAGTTACATCTCTAGCACAGATACGCAGTATTTT
many	TRBJ2-5	TRBV2	TRBD2	CASSERSLAGGETQYF	TGTGCCAGCAGTGAACGGAGTCTAGCGGGAGGAGAGACCCAGTACTTC